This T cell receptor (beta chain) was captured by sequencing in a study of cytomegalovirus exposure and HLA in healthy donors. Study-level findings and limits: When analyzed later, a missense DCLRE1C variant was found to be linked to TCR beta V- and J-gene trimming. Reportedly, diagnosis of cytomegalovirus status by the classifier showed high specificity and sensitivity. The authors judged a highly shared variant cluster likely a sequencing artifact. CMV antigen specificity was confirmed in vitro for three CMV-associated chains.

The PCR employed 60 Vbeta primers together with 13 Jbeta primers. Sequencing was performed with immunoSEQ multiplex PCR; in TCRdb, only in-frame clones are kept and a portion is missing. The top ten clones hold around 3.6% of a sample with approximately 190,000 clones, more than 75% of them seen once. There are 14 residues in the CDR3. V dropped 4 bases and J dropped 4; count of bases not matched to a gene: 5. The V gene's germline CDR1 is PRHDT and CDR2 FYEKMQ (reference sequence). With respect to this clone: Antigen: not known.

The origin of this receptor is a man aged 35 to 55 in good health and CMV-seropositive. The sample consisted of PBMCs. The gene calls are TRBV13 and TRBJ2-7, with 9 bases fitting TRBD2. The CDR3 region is CASSSAGGPYEQYF. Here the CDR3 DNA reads TGTGCCAGCAGCTCCGCGGGGGGGCCTTACGAGCAGTACTTC.